This entry is about one T cell receptor (beta chain). Sequenced by immunoSEQ multiplex PCR; TCRdb stores in-frame clones only, minus some. This sample yields tens of thousands of clones, of which 91% are seen a single time; over 2% belongs to the top ten. These data belong to a study of T cell changes during pregnancy in multiple sclerosis. The V and J ends lost 4 bases and 4 bases, in that order; junction bases with no gene match: 11. The germline CDR1 and CDR2 sequences are MGHRA and YSYEKL. The CDR3 totals 17 residues. This sequence was found in a female donor in good health, enrolled as a control in a pregnancy study. This sample comprised peripheral blood, obtained in the third trimester of pregnancy. The rearrangement uses TRBV4-1 and TRBJ2-3, with 10 bases that match TRBD1. The CDR3 bases are TGCGCCAGCAGCCCGTCAACTTGGGACAGGGGCTCAGATACGCAGTATTTT. Translated: CASSPSTWDRGSDTQYF.